Below are 3 T cell receptor beta chains sequenced from a single sample in a study of molecular identifiers for immune sequencing clone quantification. TCRdb recomputed calls from the PCR reads with MiXCR, one row per CDR3 protein. The sample has about 500,000 distinct CDR3 sequences; around 23% are singletons. Sequenced: naive CD8+ T cells from blood, with Jurkat cell RNA spiked in. Sample subset: FACS-sorted CD8+CD4-CCR7+CD45RA+ naive T cells. The receptors here all came from a human donor in good health. Some libraries in this study had Jurkat cell RNA spiked in.

This clonotype was recorded a few times. The V gene is TRBV19, the J gene TRBJ1-5; D is undetermined. Germline V gene lookup returns CDR1 LNHDA and CDR2 SQIVND (reference sequence). The CDR3 loop spans 13 amino acids. Trimming removed 5 bases at V and 3 bases at J, with 8 bases between. The CDR3 nucleotides read TGTGCCAGTAGTTGGCAGAACAATCAGCCCCAGCATTTT. Its protein is CASSWQNNQPQHF. The full variable domain, in which reference TRBV19 and TRBJ1-5 provide the parts outside the CDR3, is DGGITQSPKYLFRKEGQNVTLSCEQNLNHDAMYWYRQDPGQGLRLIYYSQIVNDFQKGDIAEGYSVSREKKESFPLTVTSAQKNPTAFYLCASSWQNNQPQHFGDGTRLSIL.

For the CDR3, the DNA is TGTGCCAGCAGGGCCACCAGACTAGTAGGCACCGGGGAGCTGTTTTTT. Protein sequence: CASRATRLVGTGELFF. V is TRBV7-6 and J is TRBJ2-2; weak D call: TRBD2 (6 bases). The V gene's germline CDR1 is SGHVS and CDR2 FNYEAQ. With 6 bases removed from V and 4 bases from J, the gap between germline ends came to 18 bases. CDR3 length: 16 residues.

This sequence joins TRBV5-1 and TRBJ2-7; TRBD1 matches at 9 bases. Germline V gene data show CDR1 as SGHRS and CDR2 as YFSETQ. The length of the CDR3 is 15 residues. Trimming at V came to 3 bases and at J to 2 bases, leaving 6 bases not matched to a gene. As DNA, the CDR3 is TGCGCCAGCAGCTCAACAGGGGGCCCTCCCTACGAGCAGTACTTC. Residues: CASSSTGGPPYEQYF.